The rows below give T cell receptor beta chains drawn from one sample of a study of T-cell reconstitution after alpha-beta-depleted transplantation in children. TCRdb independently ran MiXCR on the PCR reads; one entry per CDR3 protein. This table holds hundreds of thousands of distinct CDR3 sequences, around an eighth found once. The sample consisted of PBMCs from the stem cell graft donor, taken from the stem cell graft. Source of these receptors: a human donor who donated a stem cell graft to a child with combined immunodeficiency. Each CDR3 is given with its conserved first and last residue. Fields, in order: clone size, V gene, D gene, J gene, CDR3 protein, CDR3 DNA. The D gene is left open where the match is weak. Clone size, where shown, is once, few, many, or a class for clones that have expanded.

>many|TRBV5-1|TRBD2|TRBJ2-1
CASSGERGASDNEQFF
TGCGCCAGCAGCGGCGAGCGGGGGGCCTCTGACAATGAGCAGTTCTTC
>many|TRBV25-1|-|TRBJ2-7
CASSAQGTYEQYF
TGTGCCAGCAGTGCACAGGGTACCTACGAGCAGTACTTC
>-|TRBV2|TRBD2|TRBJ2-7
CASSTGTSGYYEQYF
TGTGCCAGCAGCACCGGGACTAGCGGATACTACGAGCAGTACTTC
>few|TRBV7-9|-|TRBJ2-7
CASSLALAKAYEQYF
TGTGCCAGCAGCTTAGCACTAGCTAAAGCCTACGAGCAGTACTTC
>-|TRBV29-1|-|TRBJ2-3
CSVAAPTGGRADTQYF
TGCAGCGTTGCGGCGCCCACGGGGGGCAGGGCAGATACGCAGTATTTT
>few|TRBV27|-|TRBJ2-1
CASSLSLARRSNEQFF
TGTGCCAGCAGTTTATCATTGGCCCGGCGGTCGAATGAGCAGTTCTTC
>-|TRBV12-3/TRBV12-4|-|TRBJ2-2
CASSPRDRPRGTGELFF
TGTGCCAGCAGTCCGCGTGACAGGCCACGAGGCACCGGGGAGCTGTTTTTT
>many|TRBV5-1|TRBD1|TRBJ1-4
CASSPSLTGRDEKLFF
TGCGCCAGCAGCCCTTCCCTGACAGGGCGGGATGAAAAACTGTTTTTT
>many|TRBV12-3/TRBV12-4|TRBD1|TRBJ2-1
CASSGDREFMNEQFF
TGTGCCAGCAGTGGGGACAGGGAATTTATGAATGAGCAGTTCTTC
>few|TRBV5-5|-|TRBJ2-2
CASSLLFRGTGELFF
TGTGCCAGCAGCTTGTTATTCAGGGGAACCGGGGAGCTGTTTTTT
>many|TRBV5-6|-|TRBJ1-4
CASSLGTGADEKLFF
TGTGCCAGCAGCTTGGGGACGGGGGCGGATGAAAAACTGTTTTTT